Listed below are T cell receptor beta chains from one sample, sequenced in a study of blood T cell repertoires in COVID-19. Profiling relied on immunoSEQ multiplex PCR, and the TCRdb table lists in-frame clones only, not all of them. Among hundreds of thousands of clones, 75% to 90% were seen once, and the ten largest hold roughly 7.1%. The source material was peripheral blood. The origin of the receptors is a woman aged 60-75 years with COVID-19, enrolled during active disease. The CDR3 runs from the conserved cysteine through the conserved F or W. The order of the fields is V gene, D gene, J gene, clone size, CDR3 DNA, CDR3 protein. The D gene is left open where the match is weak. Clone sizes are given selectively: once, few, many, or a class where the clone is expanded.

V gene: TRBV6-5
D gene: TRBD1
J gene: TRBJ1-5
clone size: NA
CDR3 DNA: TGTGCCAGCAGGTGGACAGGGAGTGGGCCCCAGCATTTT
CDR3 protein: CASRWTGSGPQHF

V gene: TRBV5-1
D gene: NA
J gene: TRBJ2-1
clone size: NA
CDR3 DNA: TGCGCCAGCAGCTCCCAGAGGGAGCAGTTCTTC
CDR3 protein: CASSSQREQFF

V gene: TRBV10-2
D gene: TRBD2
J gene: TRBJ2-2
clone size: NA
CDR3 DNA: TGCGCCAGCATGCTAGCGGGGACCGGGGAGCTGTTTTTT
CDR3 protein: CASMLAGTGELFF

V gene: TRBV18
D gene: NA
J gene: TRBJ2-7
clone size: NA
CDR3 DNA: TGTGCCAGCTCACATCCGGAGGGCGAGCAGTACTTC
CDR3 protein: CASSHPEGEQYF

V gene: TRBV20-1
D gene: NA
J gene: TRBJ1-4
clone size: NA
CDR3 DNA: TGCAGTGCTACCCAGAATGAAAAACTGTTTTTT
CDR3 protein: CSATQNEKLFF

V gene: TRBV2
D gene: TRBD1
J gene: TRBJ2-2
clone size: few
CDR3 DNA: TGTGCCAGCAGTGGACCGACAGGGGGAGTCGGGGAGCTGTTTTTT
CDR3 protein: CASSGPTGGVGELFF

V gene: TRBV24-1
D gene: TRBD2
J gene: TRBJ2-1
clone size: NA
CDR3 DNA: TGTGCCACCAGCCATAGTGGAACTAGCGGGAATATGGATGAGCAGTTCTTC
CDR3 protein: CATSHSGTSGNMDEQFF

V gene: TRBV29-1
D gene: TRBD2
J gene: TRBJ2-7
clone size: NA
CDR3 DNA: TGCAGCGTTGAAGTTGGGGGGGGCTACGAGCAGTACTTC
CDR3 protein: CSVEVGGGYEQYF

V gene: TRBV4-2
D gene: TRBD2
J gene: TRBJ2-3
clone size: NA
CDR3 DNA: TGTGCCAGCAGCCAGGGAGGGCGGGGCGGCACAGATACGCAGTATTTT
CDR3 protein: CASSQGGRGGTDTQYF

V gene: TRBV27
D gene: TRBD2
J gene: TRBJ2-1
clone size: NA
CDR3 DNA: TGTGCCAGCAGTTCACTAGCGGGGTTCTACAATGAGCAGTTCTTC
CDR3 protein: CASSSLAGFYNEQFF

V gene: TRBV18
D gene: TRBD1
J gene: TRBJ1-2
clone size: NA
CDR3 DNA: TGTGCCAGCTCCGCCACGGGGACAGGGGACTATGGCTACACCTTC
CDR3 protein: CASSATGTGDYGYTF

V gene: TRBV10-3
D gene: TRBD2
J gene: TRBJ2-3
clone size: NA
CDR3 DNA: TGTGCCATCAGATCTAGCGGGGGTCTTACGCAGTATTTT
CDR3 protein: CAIRSSGGLTQYF

V gene: TRBV7-6
D gene: NA
J gene: TRBJ2-5
clone size: NA
CDR3 DNA: TGTGCCAGCAGCTCAGGGCGTCAGGAGACCCAGTACTTC
CDR3 protein: CASSSGRQETQYF

V gene: TRBV7-3
D gene: TRBD1
J gene: TRBJ2-3
clone size: once
CDR3 DNA: TGTGCCAGCAGCCCACAGGGGACGGCCGGCACAGATACGCAGTATTTT
CDR3 protein: CASSPQGTAGTDTQYF

V gene: TRBV7-2
D gene: TRBD2
J gene: TRBJ2-3
clone size: NA
CDR3 DNA: TGTGCCAGCAAGCCGGGACTAGCGGGGGGTAATACGCAGTATTTT
CDR3 protein: CASKPGLAGGNTQYF

V gene: TRBV6-1
D gene: NA
J gene: TRBJ1-5
clone size: NA
CDR3 DNA: TGTGCCAGCAGTGAAGTGGGGGCTAGATTACAGCCCCAGCATTTT
CDR3 protein: CASSEVGARLQPQHF

V gene: TRBV6-2/TRBV6-3
D gene: NA
J gene: TRBJ1-2
clone size: NA
CDR3 DNA: TGTGCCAGCAGTAACCAGTACGGCTACACCTTC
CDR3 protein: CASSNQYGYTF

V gene: TRBV5-1
D gene: NA
J gene: TRBJ2-3
clone size: NA
CDR3 DNA: TGCGCCAGCAGCTTACGGACATACCCCACTAGCACAGATACGCAGTATTTT
CDR3 protein: CASSLRTYPTSTDTQYF

V gene: TRBV7-2
D gene: TRBD1
J gene: TRBJ1-2
clone size: NA
CDR3 DNA: TGTGCCAGCAGCCAAGGGACAGCGCACTATGGCTACACCTTC
CDR3 protein: CASSQGTAHYGYTF

V gene: TRBV7-2
D gene: TRBD1
J gene: TRBJ1-4
clone size: NA
CDR3 DNA: TGTGCCAGCAGCATTAACAGGGGAGAAAAACTGTTTTTT
CDR3 protein: CASSINRGEKLFF

V gene: TRBV5-1
D gene: TRBD1
J gene: TRBJ2-1
clone size: NA
CDR3 DNA: TGCGCCAGCAGCTCTATACCGGGACAGGCCTACAATGAGCAGTTCTTC
CDR3 protein: CASSSIPGQAYNEQFF

V gene: TRBV30
D gene: NA
J gene: TRBJ1-2
clone size: NA
CDR3 DNA: TGTGCCTGGAGTCGGCAGGGAGGGAATTATGGCTACACCTTC
CDR3 protein: CAWSRQGGNYGYTF

V gene: TRBV30
D gene: TRBD1
J gene: TRBJ1-1
clone size: once
CDR3 DNA: TGTGCAGAACAGGGGGCTGGGGTTGAAGCTTTCTTT
CDR3 protein: CAEQGAGVEAFF

V gene: TRBV21-1
D gene: NA
J gene: TRBJ1-5
clone size: NA
CDR3 DNA: TGTGCCAGCAGCAAAGCACGTTGGACAGGTAAGAATCAGCCCCAGCATTTT
CDR3 protein: CASSKARWTGKNQPQHF

V gene: TRBV9
D gene: NA
J gene: TRBJ1-1
clone size: NA
CDR3 DNA: TGTGCCAGCAGCGTTGGCGGAAAGAACACTGAAGCTTTCTTT
CDR3 protein: CASSVGGKNTEAFF

V gene: TRBV6-5
D gene: TRBD1
J gene: TRBJ1-2
clone size: NA
CDR3 DNA: TGTGCCAGCAGAGCGAGGACAGGGGCAAGCTATGGCTACACCTTC
CDR3 protein: CASRARTGASYGYTF

V gene: TRBV27
D gene: TRBD1
J gene: TRBJ1-1
clone size: few
CDR3 DNA: TGTGCCAGCAGTTTAATGAAGGGGGCTCTCACTGAAGCTTTCTTT
CDR3 protein: CASSLMKGALTEAFF

V gene: TRBV5-4
D gene: TRBD1
J gene: TRBJ2-1
clone size: NA
CDR3 DNA: TGTGCCAGCAGTCTACCGGGACAGGGCAATGAGCAGTTCTTC
CDR3 protein: CASSLPGQGNEQFF

V gene: TRBV14
D gene: TRBD1
J gene: TRBJ2-2
clone size: NA
CDR3 DNA: TGTGCCAGCAGCCAGGTAGCTGGACAGGGGGCTGCCGGGGAGCTGTTTTTT
CDR3 protein: CASSQVAGQGAAGELFF

V gene: TRBV4-2
D gene: TRBD2
J gene: TRBJ2-5
clone size: NA
CDR3 DNA: TGTGCCAGCAGCCAAGAGGCAACTAGCGGGAGTTCCTTAGAGACCCAGTACTTC
CDR3 protein: CASSQEATSGSSLETQYF

V gene: TRBV18
D gene: NA
J gene: TRBJ1-5
clone size: NA
CDR3 DNA: TGTGCCAGCTCACCATGGGTAGGCACAGATAGCAATCAGCCCCAGCATTTT
CDR3 protein: CASSPWVGTDSNQPQHF

V gene: TRBV14
D gene: NA
J gene: TRBJ2-7
clone size: NA
CDR3 DNA: TGTGCCAGCAGCCCCACCCGGGACACCGCTCCCTACGAGCAGTACTTC
CDR3 protein: CASSPTRDTAPYEQYF

V gene: TRBV5-1
D gene: TRBD1
J gene: TRBJ1-2
clone size: NA
CDR3 DNA: TGCGCCAGCAGCTTGAAGGAGGACAGGCCTCTATCTGACTATGGCTACACCTTC
CDR3 protein: CASSLKEDRPLSDYGYTF

V gene: TRBV5-1
D gene: TRBD2
J gene: TRBJ2-5
clone size: NA
CDR3 DNA: TGCGCCAGCAGCTTAGCGGGGGAACGGGAGACCCAGTACTTC
CDR3 protein: CASSLAGERETQYF

V gene: TRBV4-1
D gene: NA
J gene: TRBJ2-2
clone size: NA
CDR3 DNA: TGCGCCAGCAGCCAAGTGGGGCAGGGAATAACCGGGGAGCTGTTTTTT
CDR3 protein: CASSQVGQGITGELFF

V gene: TRBV19
D gene: TRBD1
J gene: TRBJ2-7
clone size: NA
CDR3 DNA: TGTGCCAGTAGTATATCCGGCCAGGGGGCGATTCCCTACGAGCAGTACTTC
CDR3 protein: CASSISGQGAIPYEQYF

V gene: TRBV7-3
D gene: NA
J gene: TRBJ2-1
clone size: NA
CDR3 DNA: TGTGCCAGCAGCTTGGCGCGGCTAGGGGTGGGCAATGAGCAGTTCTTC
CDR3 protein: CASSLARLGVGNEQFF

V gene: TRBV4-1
D gene: NA
J gene: TRBJ1-3
clone size: NA
CDR3 DNA: TGCGCCAGCAGCCATATTGCCCGGACAGCCTCTGGAAACACCATATATTTT
CDR3 protein: CASSHIARTASGNTIYF

V gene: TRBV5-1
D gene: NA
J gene: TRBJ1-2
clone size: NA
CDR3 DNA: TGCGCCAGCAGCTTGGAAACACCTCCTAACTATGGCTACACCTTC
CDR3 protein: CASSLETPPNYGYTF

V gene: TRBV7-3
D gene: NA
J gene: TRBJ2-1
clone size: NA
CDR3 DNA: TGTGCCAGCAGCGCCCGGTTCTCCCTTAGCGATGAGCAGTTCTTC
CDR3 protein: CASSARFSLSDEQFF

V gene: TRBV11-3
D gene: NA
J gene: TRBJ1-4
clone size: once
CDR3 DNA: TGTGCCAGCAGCTTCGGGGAAGAAAAACTGTTTTTT
CDR3 protein: CASSFGEEKLFF

V gene: TRBV23-1
D gene: NA
J gene: TRBJ1-2
clone size: NA
CDR3 DNA: TGCGCCAGCAGTCAATCGAAGGCCCCAGGGTGTGATGGCTACACCTTC
CDR3 protein: CASSQSKAPGCDGYTF

V gene: TRBV27
D gene: NA
J gene: TRBJ1-1
clone size: NA
CDR3 DNA: TGTGCCAGCAGTTTATCGAGGGTCCGCGGTATGAACACTGAAGCTTTCTTT
CDR3 protein: CASSLSRVRGMNTEAFF

V gene: TRBV24-1
D gene: TRBD1
J gene: TRBJ2-5
clone size: NA
CDR3 DNA: TGTGCCACCAGTGCGAGGACAGGTGAAGAGACCCAGTACTTC
CDR3 protein: CATSARTGEETQYF

V gene: TRBV11-1
D gene: TRBD1
J gene: TRBJ1-2
clone size: few
CDR3 DNA: TGTGCCAGCAGCTCCCCCAGGACAGGGGTGCGAGGCTACACCTTC
CDR3 protein: CASSSPRTGVRGYTF

V gene: TRBV11-3
D gene: NA
J gene: TRBJ2-5
clone size: NA
CDR3 DNA: TGTGCCAGCAGCCGAACCCGGGGGGAGACCCAGTACTTC
CDR3 protein: CASSRTRGETQYF

V gene: TRBV5-5
D gene: NA
J gene: TRBJ2-1
clone size: NA
CDR3 DNA: TGTGCCAGCAGCTTTGGGGGCGGGGGCTACAATGAGCAGTTCTTC
CDR3 protein: CASSFGGGGYNEQFF

V gene: TRBV12-3/TRBV12-4
D gene: NA
J gene: TRBJ1-1
clone size: NA
CDR3 DNA: TGTGCCACCCGGCGGGGATTTGAAGCTTTCTTT
CDR3 protein: CATRRGFEAFF

V gene: TRBV25-1
D gene: NA
J gene: TRBJ1-1
clone size: NA
CDR3 DNA: TGTGCCAGCAGTGAAAGAGACACTGAAGCTTTCTTT
CDR3 protein: CASSERDTEAFF

V gene: TRBV7-2
D gene: TRBD1
J gene: TRBJ1-1
clone size: NA
CDR3 DNA: TGTGCCAGCAGCTCCAGGGGGAAAGCTTTCTTT
CDR3 protein: CASSSRGKAFF

V gene: TRBV10-1
D gene: NA
J gene: TRBJ2-5
clone size: NA
CDR3 DNA: TGCGCCAGCAGTGAATTTCGAGACGGGCAAGAGACCCAGTACTTC
CDR3 protein: CASSEFRDGQETQYF

V gene: TRBV29-1
D gene: NA
J gene: TRBJ2-7
clone size: NA
CDR3 DNA: TGCAGCGCTAAAGCAGGGGTCTACGAGCAGTACTTC
CDR3 protein: CSAKAGVYEQYF

V gene: TRBV2
D gene: NA
J gene: TRBJ2-5
clone size: NA
CDR3 DNA: TGTGCCAGCAGTGATTTTGCAGCGCAGACCCAGTACTTC
CDR3 protein: CASSDFAAQTQYF

V gene: TRBV7-3
D gene: TRBD2
J gene: TRBJ2-7
clone size: many
CDR3 DNA: TGTGCCAGCAGCTCCGGGAGGGGATCTGAGCAGTACTTC
CDR3 protein: CASSSGRGSEQYF

V gene: TRBV5-1
D gene: NA
J gene: TRBJ1-1
clone size: NA
CDR3 DNA: TGCGCCAGCATGGAGTCTGGGGGGACTGAAGCTTTCTTT
CDR3 protein: CASMESGGTEAFF

V gene: TRBV10-3
D gene: TRBD1
J gene: TRBJ2-5
clone size: NA
CDR3 DNA: TGTGCCATCAGCGACAGGGGCGGGGAGACCCAGTACTTC
CDR3 protein: CAISDRGGETQYF

V gene: TRBV6-2/TRBV6-3
D gene: NA
J gene: TRBJ1-1
clone size: NA
CDR3 DNA: TGTGCCAGCAGTTACTGGGGGGGCAACGCTGAAGCTTTCTTT
CDR3 protein: CASSYWGGNAEAFF